The 32 T cell receptor beta chains reported below all come from one sample, sequenced in a study of cytomegalovirus exposure and HLA in healthy donors. PCR used 60 Vbeta primers and 13 Jbeta primers. Sequenced by immunoSEQ multiplex PCR; TCRdb stores in-frame clones only, minus some. The sample includes around 140,000 clones, roughly 9.6% of them seen just once. Material: PBMCs. These receptors came from a woman aged 35 to 49 in good health and CMV-seropositive.

This rearrangement joins TRBV6-5 to TRBJ2-3, with a tentative D call TRBD1 (6 bases). The germline V gene encodes CDR1 MNHEY and CDR2 SVGAGI. This CDR3 is built from 14 residues. V was cut by 6 bases and J by 1 base, with 11 bases left in between. This CDR3 reads CASSQRTGTDTQYF. CDR3 DNA: TGTGCCAGCAGCCAAAGGACAGGCACAGATACGCAGTATTTT.

This clone was seen only a few times. V gene TRBV5-1 combines with J gene TRBJ2-6; D remains ambiguous. Germline CDR1 is SGHRS and CDR2 is YFSETQ. This CDR3 region has 14 residues. The ends were cut back, 0 bases at V and 2 bases at J, with 3 bases in the middle. The CDR3 nucleotides are TGCGCCAGCAGCTTGGATACTGGGGCCAACGTCCTGACTTTC. Its protein product is CASSLDTGANVLTF.

This clone appeared a single time. The chain uses TRBV13 and TRBJ2-1; D not certain. CDR3 size: 13 residues. The germline gives CDR1 PRHDT, CDR2 FYEKMQ (reference sequence). Trimming removed 2 bases from V and 8 bases from J, with 10 bases in between. CDR3 sequence (DNA): TGTGCCAGCAGCTTAAATCTAGGCGATGAGCAGTTCTTC. Encoded protein: CASSLNLGDEQFF.

V gene TRBV6-6 combines with J gene TRBJ1-6, with a possible D match to TRBD1 (6 bases). The CDR3 totals 16 residues. Germline lookup yields CDR1 MNHNY and CDR2 SVGAGI (reference sequence). Trimming left V 4 bases short and J 4 bases short, with 14 bases between. In nucleotides, the CDR3 is TGTGCCAGCAGTTCGGACAGACAAACTTATAATTCACCCCTCCACTTT. It yields the protein CASSSDRQTYNSPLHF.

The chain combines TRBV7-9 with TRBJ2-7, with D maybe TRBD1 (6 bases). Deletions cut 4 bases from V and 4 bases from J, with 11 bases between. Germline V CDR1 and CDR2: SEHNR, FQNEAQ (reference sequence). This CDR3 region has 13 residues. In nucleotides, the CDR3 is TGTGCCAGCAGCTCAACAGGGCGGTACGAGCAGTACTTC. This gives the protein CASSSTGRYEQYF.

The chain uses TRBV5-1 and TRBJ2-1; no definite D call. CDR1 is SGHRS, CDR2 YFSETQ, per germline. Trimming took 2 bases from V and 0 from J, leaving 9 bases between them. This CDR3 contains 15 residues. Here the CDR3 DNA reads TGCGCCAGCAGCTTAAGAAGGAGCTCCTACAATGAGCAGTTCTTC. Translated, it gives CASSLRRSSYNEQFF. The full variable domain, in which reference TRBV5-1 and TRBJ2-1 provide the parts outside the CDR3, is KAGVTQTPRYLIKTRGQQVTLSCSPISGHRSVSWYQQTPGQGLQFLFEYFSETQRNKGNFPGRFSGRQFSNSRSEMNVSTLELGDSALYLCASSLRRSSYNEQFFGPGTRLTVL.

The chain carries TRBV19 and TRBJ2-5; D is perhaps TRBD2 (6 bases). Trimming left V 3 bases short and J 1 base short, with 12 bases between. The germline V gene encodes CDR1 LNHDA and CDR2 SQIVND (reference sequence). The CDR3 contains 15 residues. In nucleotides, the CDR3 is TGTGCCAGTAGTATTAGGCGGGGACCCCAAGAGACCCAGTACTTC. Amino acids: CASSIRRGPQETQYF.

The chain is built from TRBV5-4 and TRBJ2-5, with D possibly TRBD1 on 6 matching bases. There are 15 residues in the CDR3. Per germline, CDR1 SGHNT and CDR2 YYREEE (reference sequence). V shed 4 bases and J shed 5 bases, with 18 bases lying between them. The CDR3 loop reads CASSDSLGAKETQYF. The CDR3 DNA sequence: TGTGCCAGCAGCGACAGTCTGGGGGCGAAGGAGACCCAGTACTTC.

This clone has just a few counts. V and J are TRBV29-1 and TRBJ2-7, with D tentatively TRBD2 (6 bases). Germline CDR1 is SQVTM and CDR2 is ANQGSEA. The CDR3 runs to 13 residues. V lost 7 bases and J 0 bases, leaving 13 bases between the germline ends. CDR3 region: CSAGGLNSYEQYF. The CDR3 nucleotides read TGCAGCGCTGGGGGGTTGAACTCCTACGAGCAGTACTTC.

This clone was recorded a few times. The chain combines TRBV5-1 with TRBJ2-3, with D tentatively TRBD1 (5 bases). The CDR3 extends over 14 amino acids. Germline CDR1 is SGHRS and CDR2 is YFSETQ. Trimming removed 4 bases from V and 0 bases from J, with 9 bases in between. CDR3 residues: CASSPDSSTDTQYF. The DNA of the CDR3 is TGCGCCAGCAGCCCTGACAGCAGCACAGATACGCAGTATTTT.

The table lists this clone with a few counts. The chain carries TRBV6-1 and TRBJ1-1; tentative D call: TRBD1 (5 bases). The CDR3 runs 14 residues. Deletions cut 8 bases from V and 5 bases from J, with 18 bases between. Germline assignment: CDR1 MNHNS and CDR2 SASEGT. CDR3 sequence reads: CASATSIGGTEAFF. In nucleotides, the CDR3 is TGTGCCAGCGCTACTTCAATCGGGGGTACTGAAGCTTTCTTT.

The sample holds a few counts of this clone. CDR3 loop: CASSENTYGYTF. The CDR3 DNA reads as TGTGCCAGCAGTGAAAACACCTATGGCTACACCTTC. The chain links TRBV2 to TRBJ1-2, with D uncertain. V was trimmed by 2 bases and J by 4 bases, leaving 5 bases between them. CDR3 length: 12 residues. Germline loops: CDR1 SNHLY, CDR2 FYNNEI.

The chain couples TRBV5-6 to TRBJ2-5; 9 bases are shared with TRBD2. V gave up 4 bases and J gave up 5 bases; unmatched junction bases: 9. CDR1 is SGHDT, CDR2 YYEEEE, per germline. CDR3 length: 15 amino acids. CDR3 nucleotides: TGTGCCAGCAGCGCATATAGCGGGGGTACGGAGACCCAGTACTTC. Translation gives CASSAYSGGTETQYF.

This clone was seen a few times. The V and J genes are TRBV6-1 and TRBJ2-7, with 7 bases aligning to TRBD1. Germline loops: CDR1 MNHNS, CDR2 SASEGT. V lost 3 bases, J lost 6 bases, and 5 bases stayed unmatched. This CDR3 region has 13 residues. The CDR3 is CASSEVTGPEQYF. In DNA, the CDR3 is TGTGCCAGCAGTGAGGTGACAGGGCCCGAGCAGTACTTC.

This rearrangement joins TRBV11-3 to TRBJ2-3; 13 positions match TRBD2. The junction had 3 bases not matched to a gene; V was cut back by 4 bases and J by 2 bases. This CDR3 comprises 16 residues. Per germline, CDR1 SGHNT and CDR2 YENEEA. CDR3 DNA sequence: TGTGCCAGCAGCTCGGGACTAGCGGGGTACACAGATACGCAGTATTTT. Translated: CASSSGLAGYTDTQYF.

Only a few counts were recorded for this clone. This chain joins TRBV18 and TRBJ1-2, with unresolved D. The CDR3 sequence is 15 residues long. Germline CDR1 and CDR2: KGHSH and LQKENI. Trimming left V 5 bases short and J 0 bases short, with 13 bases between. This chain's CDR3 is CASSTRTDPNYGYTF. The CDR3 bases are TGTGCCAGCTCAACCCGAACAGACCCTAACTATGGCTACACCTTC.

This chain uses TRBV7-9 with TRBJ2-2; D is possibly TRBD1 (5 bases). Germline CDR1 reads SEHNR; CDR2 reads FQNEAQ (reference sequence). V lost 7 bases, J lost 0 bases, and 12 bases lay in between. The CDR3 is 15 residues long. The CDR3 sequence is CASNPDSANTGELFF. The CDR3 DNA sequence: TGTGCCAGCAACCCAGACAGCGCGAACACCGGGGAGCTGTTTTTT.

This clone was picked up a small number of times. The chain joins TRBV7-2 to TRBJ2-5, with 7 bases matching TRBD1. This CDR3 is 15 amino acids long. Germline V gene sequence: CDR1 SGHTA, CDR2 FQGNSA. Trimming took 6 bases from V and 2 from J; bases not matched to a gene: 9. CDR3 loop: CASSQGTALQETQYF. The CDR3 DNA sequence: TGTGCCAGCAGTCAGGGGACAGCACTGCAAGAGACCCAGTACTTC.

The chain is built from TRBV2 and TRBJ2-1, with 15 bases aligning to TRBD2. This CDR3 is built from 16 residues. Germline CDR1 is SNHLY and CDR2 is FYNNEI. The junction had 4 bases not matched to a gene; V was cut back by 5 bases and J by 5 bases. The CDR3 DNA is TGTGCCAGCAGTTCGGGACTAGCGGGGGGCCACAATGAGCAGTTCTTC. This gives the protein CASSSGLAGGHNEQFF.

The gene calls are TRBV5-4 and TRBJ1-3; TRBD1 matches 9 bases. Trimming cost V 0 bases and J 7 bases; bases outside gene matches: 2. The CDR3 contains 14 residues. The germline V gene has CDR1 SGHNT and CDR2 YYREEE (reference sequence). The CDR3 region has the DNA TGTGCCAGCAGCTTGGAACAGGGGGCCAACACCATATATTTT. Translation: CASSLEQGANTIYF.

The chain has TRBV11-3 and TRBJ2-5, with 7 positions matching TRBD2. Germline-derived CDR1 and CDR2 are SGHNT and YENEEA. The CDR3 spans 14 residues. V trimming: 8 bases; J trimming: 1 base; junction bases outside the gene matches: 7. In nucleotides, the CDR3 is TGTGCCAGCCGAGGTGGGGGGGTCCAAGAGACCCAGTACTTC. Residues: CASRGGGVQETQYF.

This sequence joins TRBV4-1 and TRBJ1-4; TRBD1 agrees at 7 bases. This CDR3 is built from 16 residues. Per the germline V gene, CDR1 is MGHRA and CDR2 is YSYEKL. The V gene end was trimmed by 3 bases and the J gene end by 4 bases; junction bases not matched to a gene: 8. The CDR3 coding sequence is TGCGCCAGCAGCCACCCGCCCGGGACAGTTAATGAAAAACTGTTTTTT. Translated: CASSHPPGTVNEKLFF.

This clone was seen a handful of times. This chain uses TRBV25-1 with TRBJ1-2, with 7 bases matching TRBD1. Unmatched junction bases numbered 0, after V lost 1 base and J lost 4 bases. This CDR3 spans 13 amino acids. Looked up from germline, CDR1 is MGHDK and CDR2 is SYGVNS. The CDR3 nucleotides read TGTGCCAGCAGTGAATGGGACAGCTATGGCTACACCTTC. Protein: CASSEWDSYGYTF.

As regards this clone: The conserved phenylalanine or tryptophan normally closing the CDR3 is absent here, so this likely arose from a read error. The DNA is left out, because the CDR3 cannot be placed on it with certainty; the CDR3 is given as TCRdb lists it. The rearrangement links TRBV25-1 to TRBJ1-1. Germline V lookup: CDR1 MGHDK, CDR2 SYGVNS. The CDR3 totals 14 residues, both ends included. The CDR3 reads CASSDMGRETEPFL.

This clone was observed a few times. The chain couples TRBV19 to TRBJ1-2; maybe TRBD1 (5 bases). The CDR3 is 12 amino acids. Per germline, CDR1 LNHDA and CDR2 SQIVND (reference sequence). V was pared by 1 base and J by 8 bases, with 8 bases between. The CDR3 loop is CASSIAGNGYTF. CDR3 sequence (DNA): TGTGCCAGTAGTATAGCAGGGAACGGCTACACCTTC.

This clone was observed a handful of times. The chain is built from TRBV4-3 and TRBJ1-2, with 7 bases aligning to TRBD1. V was clipped by 0 bases and J by 2 bases; unmatched bases: 6. There are 16 residues in the CDR3. Germline V gene lookup returns CDR1 LGHNA and CDR2 YSLEER. The CDR3 protein is CASSQERGRGNYGYTF. For the CDR3, the DNA is TGCGCCAGCAGCCAAGAAAGGGGCAGGGGGAACTATGGCTACACCTTC.

The sample holds a few counts of this clone. This chain joins TRBV4-3 and TRBJ2-1; 14 positions match TRBD2. The CDR3 runs to 17 residues. J lost 8 bases, V lost 3 bases, and 9 bases had no gene match. Germline CDR1 LGHNA, CDR2 YSLEER. The CDR3, as DNA: TGCGCCAGCAGCCAGGGACTAGCGGGGGCGAATCTCGATGAGCAGTTCTTC. Protein sequence: CASSQGLAGANLDEQFF.

This chain links TRBV5-6 with TRBJ1-5, with 7 nucleotides matching TRBD1. The germline gives CDR1 SGHDT, CDR2 YYEEEE. The V and J ends lost 0 bases and 5 bases, in that order; junction bases with no gene match: 8. This CDR3 has 16 amino acids. The CDR3 nucleotides read TGTGCCAGCAGCTTGGGGCCCCGGGACAGATATCAGCCCCAGCATTTT. Translating gives CASSLGPRDRYQPQHF. Looking up the rest from reference TRBV5-6 and TRBJ1-5 gives the full variable domain: DAGVTQSPTHLIKTRGQQVTLRCSPKSGHDTVSWYQQALGQGPQFIFQYYEEEERQRGNFPDRFSGHQFPNYSSELNVNALLLGDSALYLCASSLGPRDRYQPQHFGDGTRLSIL.

On this clone itself: The junction does not match germline at one end; this may be a read error. The V and J genes are TRBV6-5 and TRBJ1-2; D uncertain. The length of the CDR3 is 14 residues. Germline V lookup: CDR1 MNHEY, CDR2 SVGAGI. This CDR3 reads CASSSLGPNYGYTF. Written as DNA, the CDR3 is TGTGCCAGTAGTTCCCTCGGTCCAAACTATGGCTACACCTTC.

This chain connects TRBV5-1 to TRBJ1-1, with D uncertain. This CDR3 has 14 amino acids. Between the trimmed V and J ends, which lost 5 bases and 4 bases, there was a span of 15 bases. Germline V CDR1 and CDR2: SGHRS, YFSETQ. CDR3 DNA sequence: TGCGCCAGCAGTAAGTCCATGGGCTCCACTGAAGCTTTCTTT. The encoded protein is CASSKSMGSTEAFF.

This clone was detected a few times. This chain joins TRBV18 and TRBJ1-6; 9 bases are a match to TRBD1. After removal of 6 bases from V and 5 bases from J, the junction contained 5 bases not matched to a gene. CDR1 and CDR2 (germline): KGHSH, LQKENI. The CDR3 length is 15 residues. The CDR3 bases are TGTGCCAGCTCGGCCGGGACAGGGAATAATTCACCCCTCCACTTT. Its protein is CASSAGTGNNSPLHF.

This sequence joins TRBV16 and TRBJ1-1; maybe TRBD1 (5 bases). CDR1 is KGHSY and CDR2 is FQNENV in the germline V gene. The V end was cut by 4 bases, the J end by 4 bases, with 19 bases between. The CDR3 is made up of 16 amino acids. The CDR3 sequence is CASSPLPRSQGTEAFF. CDR3 nucleotide sequence: TGTGCCAGCAGCCCCCTGCCCCGGAGTCAGGGCACTGAAGCTTTCTTT.